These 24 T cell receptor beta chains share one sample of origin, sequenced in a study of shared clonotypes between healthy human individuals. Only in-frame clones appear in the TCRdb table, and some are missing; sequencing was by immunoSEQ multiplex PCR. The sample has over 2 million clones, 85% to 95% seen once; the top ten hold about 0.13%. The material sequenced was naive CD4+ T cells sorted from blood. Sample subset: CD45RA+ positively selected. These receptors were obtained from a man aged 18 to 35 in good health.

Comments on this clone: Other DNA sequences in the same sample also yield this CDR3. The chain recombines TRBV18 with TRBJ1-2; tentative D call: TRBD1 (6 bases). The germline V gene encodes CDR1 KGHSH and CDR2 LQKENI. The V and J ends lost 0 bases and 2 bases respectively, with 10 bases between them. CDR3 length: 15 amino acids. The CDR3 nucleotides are TGTGCCAGCTCACCACCGGGACAATCGAACTATGGCTACACCTTC. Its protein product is CASSPPGQSNYGYTF. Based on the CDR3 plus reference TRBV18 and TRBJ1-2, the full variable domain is NAGVMQNPRHLVRRRGQEARLRCSPMKGHSHVYWYRQLPEEGLKFMVYLQKENIIDESGMPKERFSAEFPKEGPSILRIQQVVRGDSAAYFCASSPPGQSNYGYTFGSGTRLTVV.

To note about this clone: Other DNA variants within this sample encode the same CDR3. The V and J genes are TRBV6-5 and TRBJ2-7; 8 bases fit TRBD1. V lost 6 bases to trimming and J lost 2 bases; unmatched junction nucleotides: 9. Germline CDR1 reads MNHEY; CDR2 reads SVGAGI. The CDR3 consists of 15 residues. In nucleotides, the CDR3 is TGTGCCAGCAGAGGGGCCGGGACAGGCGCCTACGAGCAGTACTTC. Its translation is CASRGAGTGAYEQYF.

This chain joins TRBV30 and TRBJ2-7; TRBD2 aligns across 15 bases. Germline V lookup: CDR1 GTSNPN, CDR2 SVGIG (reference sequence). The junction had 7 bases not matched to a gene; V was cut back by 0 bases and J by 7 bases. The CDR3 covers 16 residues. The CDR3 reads CAWSVARTSGRVEQYF. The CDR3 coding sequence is TGTGCCTGGAGTGTTGCCAGGACTAGCGGGAGGGTAGAGCAGTACTTC.

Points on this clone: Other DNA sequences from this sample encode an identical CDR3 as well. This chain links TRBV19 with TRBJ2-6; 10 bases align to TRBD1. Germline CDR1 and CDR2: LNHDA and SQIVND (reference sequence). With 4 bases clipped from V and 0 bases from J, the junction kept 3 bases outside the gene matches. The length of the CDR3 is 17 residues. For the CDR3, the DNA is TGTGCCAGTAGTAAGGGACAGGGGAACTCTGGGGCCAACGTCCTGACTTTC. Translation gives CASSKGQGNSGANVLTF. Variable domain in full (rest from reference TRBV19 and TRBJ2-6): DGGITQSPKYLFRKEGQNVTLSCEQNLNHDAMYWYRQDPGQGLRLIYYSQIVNDFQKGDIAEGYSVSREKKESFPLTVTSAQKNPTAFYLCASSKGQGNSGANVLTFGAGSRLTVL.

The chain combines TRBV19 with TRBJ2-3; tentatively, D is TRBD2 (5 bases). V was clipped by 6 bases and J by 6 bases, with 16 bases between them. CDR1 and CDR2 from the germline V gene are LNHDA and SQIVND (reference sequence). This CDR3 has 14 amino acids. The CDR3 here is CASRLAIGGDTQYF. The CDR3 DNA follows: TGTGCCAGTAGATTAGCGATAGGCGGCGATACGCAGTATTTT. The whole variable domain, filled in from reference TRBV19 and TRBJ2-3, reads DGGITQSPKYLFRKEGQNVTLSCEQNLNHDAMYWYRQDPGQGLRLIYYSQIVNDFQKGDIAEGYSVSREKKESFPLTVTSAQKNPTAFYLCASRLAIGGDTQYFGPGTRLTVL.

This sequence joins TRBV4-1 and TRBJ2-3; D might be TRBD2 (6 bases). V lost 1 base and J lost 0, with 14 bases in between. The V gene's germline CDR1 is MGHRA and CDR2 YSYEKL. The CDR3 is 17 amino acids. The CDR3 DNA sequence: TGCGCCAGCAGCCAAGGCGGTAGCGGAACTAGCACAGATACGCAGTATTTT. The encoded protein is CASSQGGSGTSTDTQYF.

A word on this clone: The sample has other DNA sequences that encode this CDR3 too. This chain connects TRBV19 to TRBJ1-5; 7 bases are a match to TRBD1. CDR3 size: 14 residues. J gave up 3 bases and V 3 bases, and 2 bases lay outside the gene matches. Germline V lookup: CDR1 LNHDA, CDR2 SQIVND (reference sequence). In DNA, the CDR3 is TGTGCCAGTAGTATGACAGGGTCCAATCAGCCCCAGCATTTT. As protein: CASSMTGSNQPQHF. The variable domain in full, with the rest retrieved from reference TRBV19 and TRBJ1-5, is DGGITQSPKYLFRKEGQNVTLSCEQNLNHDAMYWYRQDPGQGLRLIYYSQIVNDFQKGDIAEGYSVSREKKESFPLTVTSAQKNPTAFYLCASSMTGSNQPQHFGDGTRLSIL.

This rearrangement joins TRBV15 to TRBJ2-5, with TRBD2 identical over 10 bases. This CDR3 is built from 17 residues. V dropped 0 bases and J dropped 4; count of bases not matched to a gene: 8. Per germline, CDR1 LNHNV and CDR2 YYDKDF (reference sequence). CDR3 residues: CATSRDGNIAGGETQYF. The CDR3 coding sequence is TGTGCCACCAGCAGAGATGGAAACATAGCGGGAGGAGAGACCCAGTACTTC.

CDR3 residues: CASSQGTDYEQYF. CDR3 nucleotide sequence: TGTGCCAGCAGCCAAGGAACAGACTACGAGCAGTACTTC. The chain couples TRBV14 to TRBJ2-7; no firm D call. This CDR3 comprises 13 residues. Germline V gives CDR1 SGHDN, CDR2 FVKESK. V was shortened by 1 base and J by 3 bases, with 7 bases between the two germline ends.

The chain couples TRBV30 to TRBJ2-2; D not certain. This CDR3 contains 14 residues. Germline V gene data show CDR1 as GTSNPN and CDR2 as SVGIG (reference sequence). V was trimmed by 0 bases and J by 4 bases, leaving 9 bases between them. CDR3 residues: CAWSVKGFTGELFF. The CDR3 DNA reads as TGTGCCTGGAGTGTGAAGGGATTCACCGGGGAGCTGTTTTTT.

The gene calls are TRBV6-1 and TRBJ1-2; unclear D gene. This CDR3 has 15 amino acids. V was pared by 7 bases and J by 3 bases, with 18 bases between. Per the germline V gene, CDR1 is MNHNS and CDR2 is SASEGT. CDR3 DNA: TGTGCCAGCACGGGCAGGCCTGCTAAGTACTATGGCTACACCTTC. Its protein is CASTGRPAKYYGYTF.

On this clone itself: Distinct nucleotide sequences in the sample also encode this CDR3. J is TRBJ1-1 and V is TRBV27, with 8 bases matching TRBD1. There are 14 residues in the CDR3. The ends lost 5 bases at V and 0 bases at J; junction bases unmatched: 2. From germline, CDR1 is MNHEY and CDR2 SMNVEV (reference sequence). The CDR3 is CASSPDRVNTEAFF. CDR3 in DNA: TGTGCCAGCAGTCCGGACAGGGTGAACACTGAAGCTTTCTTT.

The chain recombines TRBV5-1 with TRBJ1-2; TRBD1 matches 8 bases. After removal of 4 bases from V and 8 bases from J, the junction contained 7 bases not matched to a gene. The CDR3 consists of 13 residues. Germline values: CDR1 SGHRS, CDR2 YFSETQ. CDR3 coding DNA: TGCGCCAGCAGCCCGGACAGGGTCGGAGGCTACACCTTC. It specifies CASSPDRVGGYTF.

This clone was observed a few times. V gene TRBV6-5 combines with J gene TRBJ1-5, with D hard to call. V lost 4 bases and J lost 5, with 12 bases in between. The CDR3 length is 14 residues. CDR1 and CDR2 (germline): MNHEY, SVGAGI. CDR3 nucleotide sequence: TGTGCCAGCAGTTCTAGACTAGATTATCAGCCCCAGCATTTT. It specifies CASSSRLDYQPQHF.

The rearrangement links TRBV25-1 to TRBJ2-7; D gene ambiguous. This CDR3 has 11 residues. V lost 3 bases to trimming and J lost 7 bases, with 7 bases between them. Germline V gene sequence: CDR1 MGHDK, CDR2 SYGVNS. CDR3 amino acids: CASSDRMEQYF. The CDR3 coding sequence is TGTGCCAGCAGTGACAGGATGGAGCAGTACTTC.

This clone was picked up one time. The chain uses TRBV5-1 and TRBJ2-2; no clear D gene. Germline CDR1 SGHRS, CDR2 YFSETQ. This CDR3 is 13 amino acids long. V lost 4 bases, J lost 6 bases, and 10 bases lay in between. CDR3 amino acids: CASSPGGAGELFF. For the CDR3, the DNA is TGCGCCAGCAGCCCCGGTGGGGCCGGGGAGCTGTTTTTT. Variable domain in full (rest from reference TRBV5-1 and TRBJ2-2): KAGVTQTPRYLIKTRGQQVTLSCSPISGHRSVSWYQQTPGQGLQFLFEYFSETQRNKGNFPGRFSGRQFSNSRSEMNVSTLELGDSALYLCASSPGGAGELFFGEGSRLTVL.

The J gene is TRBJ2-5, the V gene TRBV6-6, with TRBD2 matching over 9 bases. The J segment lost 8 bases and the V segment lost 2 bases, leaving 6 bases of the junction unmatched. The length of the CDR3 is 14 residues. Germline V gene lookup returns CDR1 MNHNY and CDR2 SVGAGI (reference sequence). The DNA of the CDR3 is TGTGCCAGCAGTTACACGGTAGCGGGGGAAACCCAGTACTTC. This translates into CASSYTVAGETQYF.

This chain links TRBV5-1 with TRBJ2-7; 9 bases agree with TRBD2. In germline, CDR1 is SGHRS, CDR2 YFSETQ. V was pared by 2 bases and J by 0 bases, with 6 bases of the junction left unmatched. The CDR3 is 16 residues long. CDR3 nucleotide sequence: TGCGCCAGCAGCTTAAGCGGGAGGTCCACCTCCTACGAGCAGTACTTC. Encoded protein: CASSLSGRSTSYEQYF. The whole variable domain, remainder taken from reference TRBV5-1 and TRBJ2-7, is KAGVTQTPRYLIKTRGQQVTLSCSPISGHRSVSWYQQTPGQGLQFLFEYFSETQRNKGNFPGRFSGRQFSNSRSEMNVSTLELGDSALYLCASSLSGRSTSYEQYFGPGTRLTVT.

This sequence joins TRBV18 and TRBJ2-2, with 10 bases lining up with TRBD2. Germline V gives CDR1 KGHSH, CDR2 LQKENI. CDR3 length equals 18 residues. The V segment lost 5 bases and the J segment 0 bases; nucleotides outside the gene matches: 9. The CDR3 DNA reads TGTGCCAGCTCATTCCGCCTAGCGGGGGAGGCGAACACCGGGGAGCTGTTTTTT. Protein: CASSFRLAGEANTGELFF.

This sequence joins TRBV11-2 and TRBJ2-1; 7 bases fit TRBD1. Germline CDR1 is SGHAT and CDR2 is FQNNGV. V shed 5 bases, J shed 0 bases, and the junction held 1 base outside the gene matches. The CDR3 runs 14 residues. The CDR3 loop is CASSDRVSYNEQFF. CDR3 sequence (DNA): TGTGCCAGCAGCGACAGGGTCTCCTACAATGAGCAGTTCTTC.

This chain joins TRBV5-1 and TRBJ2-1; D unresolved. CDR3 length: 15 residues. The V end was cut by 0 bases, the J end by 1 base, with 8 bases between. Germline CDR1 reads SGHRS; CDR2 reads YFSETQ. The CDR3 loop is CASSLGYESYNEQFF. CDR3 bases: TGCGCCAGCAGCTTGGGCTATGAGTCCTACAATGAGCAGTTCTTC.

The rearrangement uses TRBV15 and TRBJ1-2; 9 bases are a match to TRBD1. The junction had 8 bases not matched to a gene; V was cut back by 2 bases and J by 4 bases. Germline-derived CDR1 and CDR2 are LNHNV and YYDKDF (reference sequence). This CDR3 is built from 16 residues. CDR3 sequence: CATSRKTGGIAYGYTF. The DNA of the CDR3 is TGTGCCACCAGCAGAAAAACAGGGGGCATTGCCTATGGCTACACCTTC.

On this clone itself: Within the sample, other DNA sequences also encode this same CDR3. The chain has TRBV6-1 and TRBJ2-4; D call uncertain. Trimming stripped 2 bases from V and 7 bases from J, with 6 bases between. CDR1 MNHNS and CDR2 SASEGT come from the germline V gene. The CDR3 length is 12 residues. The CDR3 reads CASSEYRNIQYF. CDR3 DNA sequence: TGTGCCAGCAGTGAATATCGGAACATTCAGTACTTC.

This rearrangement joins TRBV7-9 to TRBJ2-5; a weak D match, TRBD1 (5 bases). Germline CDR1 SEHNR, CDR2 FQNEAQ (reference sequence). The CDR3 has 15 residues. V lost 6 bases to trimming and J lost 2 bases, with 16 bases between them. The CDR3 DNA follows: TGTGCCAGCAGTACACGTGTCAGGGTTCAAGAGACCCAGTACTTC. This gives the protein CASSTRVRVQETQYF.